The 32 T cell receptor beta chains reported below all come from one sample, sequenced in a study of identical twins listed by TCRdb under 2016. To prepare the library, 5' RACE was applied. TCRdb names Illumina HiSeq 2000 as the instrument used. TCRdb passed the public sequencing reads through fastp at Q25 and MiXCR, retaining productive beta sequences. Identical CDR3 protein sequences are pooled into one entry, listed with their most common genes and DNA. The sample table lists around 1.7 million distinct CDR3 sequences, less than 40% of them with a count of one. Together, the top ten hold about 0.25% of the sample. Source material: cord blood. The receptors originated from a newborn girl in good health.

The sample holds many counts of this clonotype. The J gene is TRBJ2-7, the V gene TRBV12-3 or TRBV12-4; 7 bases are a match to TRBD2. The CDR3 has 14 residues. The J segment lost 4 bases and the V segment lost 3 bases, leaving 6 bases of the junction unmatched. CDR3: CASSLGGFGYEQYF. Written as DNA, the CDR3 is TGTGCCAGCAGTTTGGGGGGGTTCGGGTACGAGCAGTACTTC.

The V and J genes are TRBV20-1 and TRBJ2-7; TRBD2 aligns across 13 bases. Losses at the gene ends were 2 bases for V and 12 bases for J; bases not matched to a gene: 13. This CDR3 comprises 15 residues. Per the germline V gene, CDR1 is DFQATT and CDR2 is SNEGSKA (reference sequence). CDR3 coding DNA: TGCAGTGCTAGAACTGGACTAGCGGGGGCTTCAGGTCCGTACTTC. It is translated as CSARTGLAGASGPYF.

This clonotype was seen only a few times. An end of the junction does not agree with germline; a read error may underlie this. The rearrangement uses TRBV20-1 and TRBJ1-2; 7 bases are shared with TRBD1. The CDR3 contains 14 residues. From germline, CDR1 is DFQATT and CDR2 SNEGSKA (reference sequence). The CDR3 bases are TGCAGGGCTAGAGGAACCGGGACAGTTGATGGCTACACCTTC. This codes for CRARGTGTVDGYTF.

This clonotype appeared a few times. The chain carries TRBV12-3 or TRBV12-4 and TRBJ2-3; the D gene is possibly TRBD1 (6 bases). Trimming removed 0 bases at V and 4 bases at J, with 8 bases between. The CDR3 has 14 residues. CDR3 region: CASSLAGASDTQYF. In DNA, the CDR3 is TGTGCCAGCAGTTTAGCGGGGGCATCAGATACGCAGTATTTT.

The V gene is TRBV12-3 or TRBV12-4, the J gene TRBJ2-5; D may match TRBD1 or TRBD2 (5 bases each). The CDR3 extends over 12 amino acids. The V and J ends lost 8 bases and 1 base respectively, with 8 bases between them. This chain's CDR3 is CASGTAQETQYF. The CDR3 nucleotides are TGTGCCAGCGGGACGGCCCAAGAGACCCAGTACTTC.

Turning to this clonotype: A much larger clone lies a single base off, so this may be a read error. This sequence joins TRBV28 and TRBJ2-1; D is undetermined. Gene TRBJ2-7 matches the end of the DNA better, so the J call may be wrong. This CDR3 is built from 14 residues. The germline V gene has CDR1 MDHEN and CDR2 SYDVKM. CDR3 protein: CASSLTGRSCEQYF. The CDR3 DNA is TGTGCCAGCAGTTTAACCGGCAGGTCCTGCGAGCAGTACTTC.

This clonotype was seen a few times. The chain joins TRBV7-8 to TRBJ2-5; a weak D match, TRBD1 (5 bases). The CDR3 extends over 13 amino acids. CDR1 is SGHVS, CDR2 FQNEAQ, per germline. Deletions cut 5 bases from V and 2 bases from J, with 9 bases between. The CDR3 DNA reads as TGTGCCAGCAGCGCCGACAGACAAGAGACCCAGTACTTC. As protein: CASSADRQETQYF.

V gene TRBV29-1 combines with J gene TRBJ1-1, with D possibly TRBD1 on 6 matching bases. This CDR3 contains 13 residues. The V gene's germline CDR1 is SQVTM and CDR2 ANQGSEA. Between the trimmed V and J ends, which lost 4 bases and 6 bases, there was a span of 15 bases. CDR3 DNA sequence: TGCAGCGTTGGACAGGTGGGAGGGCCTGAAGCTTTCTTT. It is translated as CSVGQVGGPEAFF.

V gene TRBV2 combines with J gene TRBJ1-1; 8 bases map to TRBD1. CDR3 length equals 13 residues. CDR1 and CDR2 (germline): SNHLY, FYNNEI. Losses at the gene ends were 8 bases for V and 7 bases for J; bases not matched to a gene: 9. CDR3 in amino acids: CASHDRGRGEAFF. The CDR3 DNA reads as TGTGCCAGCCATGACAGGGGACGGGGTGAAGCTTTCTTT.

The rearrangement uses TRBV12-3 or TRBV12-4 and TRBJ2-3; 8 bases are a match to TRBD2. Trimming removed 7 bases from V and 4 bases from J; junction bases left unmatched: 7. CDR3 length equals 14 residues. The CDR3 here is CASTPGTRADTQYF. The CDR3 region has the DNA TGTGCCAGCACCCCCGGGACTAGAGCAGATACGCAGTATTTT.

The chain carries TRBV10-3 and TRBJ2-4; 11 bases are shared with TRBD2. Trimming cost V 4 bases and J 0 bases; bases outside gene matches: 8. This CDR3 contains 18 residues. CDR1 and CDR2 from the germline V gene are ENHRY and SYGVKD. The CDR3 DNA follows: TGTGCCATCAGTGCCTCGGGACTAGCGGATTTAGCCAAAAACATTCAGTACTTC. This sequence encodes CAISASGLADLAKNIQYF.

This clonotype came up a few times. The chain recombines TRBV10-3 with TRBJ2-2; a weak D match, TRBD2 (6 bases). CDR3 length: 12 residues. V was trimmed by 4 bases and J by 6 bases, leaving 6 bases between them. From germline, CDR1 is ENHRY and CDR2 SYGVKD. As DNA, the CDR3 is TGTGCCATCAGTGGGGGGGCCGGGGAGCTGTTTTTT. As protein: CAISGGAGELFF.

The V gene is TRBV5-1, the J gene TRBJ2-4; tentatively, D is TRBD1 (5 bases). With the DNA end fitting TRBJ2-7 better, the J assignment may be wrong. The germline gives CDR1 SGHRS, CDR2 YFSETQ. CDR3 size: 14 residues. The CDR3 sequence: CASSLGQSFYEQYF. The CDR3 DNA reads TGCGCCAGCAGCTTGGGACAGTCCTTCTACGAGCAGTACTTC.

V is TRBV9 and J is TRBJ1-2; D unclear. This CDR3 is built from 12 residues. Trimming removed 0 bases from V and 8 bases from J, with 8 bases in between. CDR1 SGDLS and CDR2 YYNGEE come from the germline V gene. CDR3 bases: TGTGCCAGCAGCGTAGTGGATGTAGGCTACACCTTC. This translates into CASSVVDVGYTF.

CDR3 in amino acids: CATSDSRGPSYEQYF. CDR3 coding DNA: TGTGCCACCAGTGATTCCAGGGGTCCATCCTACGAGCAGTACTTC. The chain uses TRBV24-1 and TRBJ2-7; tentatively, D is TRBD1 (6 bases). V was shortened by 2 bases and J by 1 base, with 11 bases between the two germline ends. The CDR3 sequence is 15 residues long. CDR1 and CDR2 from the germline V gene are KGHDR and SFDVKD.

The J gene is TRBJ2-5, the V gene TRBV9, with 10 bases lining up with TRBD2. The CDR3 spans 15 residues. The junction had 3 bases not matched to a gene; V was cut back by 4 bases and J by 0 bases. Per germline, CDR1 SGDLS and CDR2 YYNGEE. The CDR3 DNA reads TGTGCCAGCAGCATCGGGACTAGCGACCAAGAGACCCAGTACTTC. Its protein product is CASSIGTSDQETQYF.

This clonotype appeared a few times. The CDR3 bases are TGTGCCAGCAGTTCCGACAGGGTCTCCTACAATGAGCAGTACTTC. Translating it yields CASSSDRVSYNEQYF. The chain links TRBV27 to TRBJ2-1, with 7 bases aligning to TRBD1. The J call may be in error: the DNA end matches TRBJ2-7 better. The CDR3 covers 15 residues. Germline CDR1 is MNHEY and CDR2 is SMNVEV (reference sequence).

V usage is TRBV6-6 and J usage is TRBJ2-3, with 7 bases fitting TRBD2. CDR1 MNHNY and CDR2 SVGAGI come from the germline V gene (reference sequence). Unmatched junction bases numbered 12, after V lost 5 bases and J lost 10 bases. The CDR3 loop spans 14 amino acids. CDR3 sequence: CASSHGTNLFAQYF. DNA of the CDR3: TGTGCCAGCAGTCACGGGACTAACCTCTTTGCGCAGTATTTT.

This clonotype was seen only a few times. The gene calls are TRBV14 and TRBJ2-7; TRBD1 is a possible D gene (5 bases). This CDR3 is built from 16 residues. Germline lookup yields CDR1 SGHDN and CDR2 FVKESK. V lost 2 bases to trimming and J lost 2 bases, with 16 bases between them. CDR3 in amino acids: CASSQLGRERTYEQYF. The CDR3 coding sequence is TGTGCCAGCAGCCAACTGGGGCGCGAGCGAACCTACGAGCAGTACTTC.

The chain combines TRBV20-1 with TRBJ2-4; possibly TRBD1 for D (6 bases). The end of the DNA fits TRBJ2-7 better, so the J call may be wrong. This CDR3 has 15 amino acids. In germline, CDR1 is DFQATT, CDR2 SNEGSKA (reference sequence). The CDR3 coding sequence is TGCAGTGCTAGGGGGAAAACAGGGAAGTTGTACGAGCAGTACTTC. As protein: CSARGKTGKLYEQYF.

The CDR3 DNA sequence: TGTGCCAGCAGCCAAGAGGGGTACAGCTCCTACAATGAGCAGTTCTTC. Translation: CASSQEGYSSYNEQFF. V usage is TRBV3-1 and J usage is TRBJ2-1, with D unresolved. The V end was cut by 0 bases, the J end by 0 bases, with 9 bases between. The CDR3 is made up of 16 amino acids. Germline V gives CDR1 LGHDT, CDR2 YNNKEL (reference sequence).

The chain employs TRBV20-1 and TRBJ1-4; D is unclear. The CDR3 consists of 16 residues. Looked up from germline, CDR1 is DFQATT and CDR2 is SNEGSKA (reference sequence). V lost 5 bases, J lost 0 bases, and 16 bases lay in between. The CDR3 region is CSARASAFATNEKLFF. CDR3 nucleotides: TGCAGTGCTCGAGCGAGCGCCTTTGCAACTAATGAAAAACTGTTTTTT.

The sample holds a few counts of this clonotype. The chain combines TRBV6-5 with TRBJ1-5; perhaps TRBD1 as D (5 bases). V lost 6 bases, J lost 8 bases, and 14 bases lay in between. CDR1 MNHEY and CDR2 SVGAGI come from the germline V gene. This CDR3 region has 13 residues. The CDR3 loop reads CASSALGGEPQHF. The CDR3 coding sequence is TGTGCCAGCAGCGCCCTGGGGGGGGAGCCCCAGCATTTT.

The chain has TRBV20-1 and TRBJ1-2, with TRBD1 matching over 8 bases. The V gene end was trimmed by 4 bases and the J gene end by 4 bases; junction bases not matched to a gene: 8. This CDR3 region has 14 residues. The germline gives CDR1 DFQATT, CDR2 SNEGSKA (reference sequence). Here the CDR3 reads CSATPDRDSYGYTF. In DNA, the CDR3 is TGCAGTGCTACACCGGACAGGGATTCCTATGGCTACACCTTC.

The chain is built from TRBV9 and TRBJ2-5; D is unclear. The CDR3 totals 15 residues. V lost 4 bases, J lost 11 bases, and 24 bases lay in between. The V gene's germline CDR1 is SGDLS and CDR2 YYNGEE. CDR3 loop: CASSPPHTAYNEQYF. DNA of the CDR3: TGTGCCAGCAGCCCCCCCCACACAGCCTACAATGAGCAGTACTTC.

The chain joins TRBV6-6 to TRBJ2-1; TRBD2 matches 9 bases. V lost 2 bases to trimming and J lost 7 bases; unmatched junction nucleotides: 6. CDR1 is MNHNY, CDR2 SVGAGI, per germline (reference sequence). The CDR3 is 15 residues long. The CDR3 bases are TGTGCCAGCAGTTACCTTAGCGGGAGTAGGAATGAGCAGTTCTTC. This translates into CASSYLSGSRNEQFF.

This clonotype has only a few counts. The chain carries TRBV7-9 and TRBJ2-7; D unclear. Germline CDR1 and CDR2: SEHNR and FQNEAQ (reference sequence). The CDR3 is 13 amino acids. The V end lost 2 bases, the J end lost 6 bases, and 11 bases lay between the germline ends. This CDR3 reads CASSLSGSAEQYF. The CDR3 DNA reads TGTGCCAGCAGCTTATCCGGCAGCGCCGAGCAGTACTTC.

This rearrangement joins TRBV28 to TRBJ1-4; TRBD1 might be the D (6 bases). This CDR3 is 16 amino acids long. V was pared by 6 bases and J by 6 bases, with 20 bases between. Germline CDR1 MDHEN, CDR2 SYDVKM. The CDR3 region has the DNA TGTGCCAGCAGAAATCAACTCGGGACAAGGCATGAAAAACTGTTTTTT. The encoded protein is CASRNQLGTRHEKLFF.

In its sample, this clonotype was seen a few times. The chain has TRBV16 and TRBJ2-5; no reliable D call. With the DNA end fitting TRBJ2-7 better, the J assignment may be wrong. The CDR3 has 12 amino acids. Germline CDR1 is KGHSY and CDR2 is FQNENV. CDR3 residues: CASSQYRDEQYF. The DNA for the CDR3 is TGTGCCAGCAGCCAATATCGAGACGAGCAGTACTTC.

This clonotype was seen a handful of times. The V call is TRBV3-1, the J call TRBJ2-5, with TRBD2 matching over 8 bases. Germline lookup yields CDR1 LGHDT and CDR2 YNNKEL (reference sequence). The CDR3 runs 15 residues. V trimming: 6 bases; J trimming: 4 bases; junction bases outside the gene matches: 10. The CDR3 nucleotides are TGTGCCAGCAGACCCGGGACTAGAGAGGGAGAGACCCAGTACTTC. Protein sequence: CASRPGTREGETQYF.

V and J are TRBV5-6 and TRBJ2-4, with 7 bases lining up with TRBD2. With V trimmed by 0 bases and J by 0 bases, 6 bases remained unmatched. Germline CDR1 is SGHDT and CDR2 is YYEEEE. The CDR3 covers 17 residues. CDR3 residues: CASSLAGAGLAKNIQYF. Written as DNA, the CDR3 is TGTGCCAGCAGCTTGGCCGGAGCGGGACTAGCCAAAAACATTCAGTACTTC.

This clonotype was detected many times. The chain carries TRBV29-1 and TRBJ1-5, with a tentative D call TRBD1 (5 bases). This CDR3 is 12 amino acids long. V gave up 5 bases and J gave up 2 bases, with 7 bases separating them. Germline-derived CDR1 and CDR2 are SQVTM and ANQGSEA. The CDR3 here is CSVSQGNQPQHF. The CDR3 nucleotides are TGCAGCGTTTCACAGGGCAATCAGCCCCAGCATTTT.